The clone carrying this T cell receptor beta chain was recorded once. Its specificity is not known. This specimen comes from a study of cytomegalovirus exposure and HLA in healthy donors. Study in general: In a previous analysis, 120 million or so unique TCR beta sequences were found from 150 million to 200 million T cells. Findings of the study overall: Productive rates of about 87% or about 30% were seen for most TCR beta V segments in an earlier analysis. There were some public TCRs occurring in many donors, but most TCR sequences were rare.

The study ran its PCR with 60 Vbeta and 13 Jbeta primers. The protocol was immunoSEQ multiplex PCR, while the TCRdb copy is restricted to in-frame clones and leaves out a portion. The sample contains fewer than 90,000 clones, over 60% of which appear only once. Germline CDR1 is MNHEY and CDR2 is SVGAGI. The CDR3 contains 14 residues. V gave up 5 bases and J gave up 4 bases; unmatched junction bases: 4. The V and J genes are TRBV6-5 and TRBJ2-4; TRBD2 matches at 8 bases. The source is a man younger than 40 in good health and CMV-seronegative. The source material was PBMCs. CDR3: CASSRGGPKNIQYF. The CDR3 DNA sequence: TGTGCCAGCAGTCGGGGGGGCCCAAAAAACATTCAGTACTTC.